This T cell receptor (beta chain) was sequenced in a study of graft-versus-host responses after intestinal transplantation. Background on the study: All recipients were transplanted with multivisceral, liver-intestinal, or isolated intestinal grafts.

Study conclusions and caveats: GvH clones detected in recipient marrow included some appearing first in ileum or blood. The study associated peak circulating GvH clone levels with early post-transplant HvG declines. In patients with graft-donor T cell macrochimerism, allograft graft-versus-host to host-versus-graft clonal ratios were high.

The CDR3 is 16 amino acids. The V segment lost 2 bases and the J segment 0 bases; nucleotides outside the gene matches: 5. The germline gives CDR1 SGHTA, CDR2 FQGTGA. Turning to this clone: Its antigen is not identified.

Produced via immunoSEQ multiplex PCR; TCRdb's table is partial and in-frame only. The repertoire holds 90,000 to 150,000 clones, with roughly 95% as singletons. The rearrangement uses TRBV7-3 and TRBJ2-3, with 7 bases that match TRBD2. The clonotype originates from a human donor who received an intestinal transplant. Here the sequenced sample was unstimulated CD8+ T cells sorted from spleen or lymph node cells, taken before intestinal transplant. CDR3 nucleotides: TGTGCCAGCAGCTTATCGGGTAGCGGGAGCACAGATACGCAGTATTTT. This gives the protein CASSLSGSGSTDTQYF. Filled out from reference TRBV7-3 and TRBJ2-3, the complete variable domain reads GAGVSQTPSNKVTEKGKYVELRCDPISGHTALYWYRQSLGQGPEFLIYFQGTGAADDSGLPNDRFFAVRPEGSVSTLKIQRTERGDSAVYLCASSLSGSGSTDTQYFGPGTRLTVL.